The entry below gives a single T cell receptor (beta chain) sequence along with its context. Its specificity is unknown. These data belong to a study of T cell responses to AZD1222 COVID-19 vaccine. General study findings and limits: Sampled repertoires all dated from after the peak T cell response. Reports say nearly half of spike-specific TCRs go after unmutated variant regions. Baseline seropositivity occurred in only six AZD1222 recipients. Clonal diversity was possibly underestimated, and the donors were mostly white British, with more females.

Germline CDR1 is MDHEN and CDR2 is SYDVKM. The CDR3 is 13 amino acids. Trimming cost V 0 bases and J 3 bases, with 5 bases left between them. The data were produced by immunoSEQ multiplex PCR, yet TCRdb's version contains in-frame clones alone and is incomplete. The data show 140,000 to 150,000 clones, with roughly 93% seen just once and less than 6.5% held by the top ten. The chain carries TRBV28 and TRBJ1-1, with D possibly TRBD1 on 5 matching bases. This TCR derives from an adult in good health. The material was peripheral blood, obtained on day 0 of AZD1222 vaccination. CDR3 coding DNA: TGTGCCAGCAGTTTATGGGGGGACACTGAAGCTTTCTTT. Translation: CASSLWGDTEAFF.